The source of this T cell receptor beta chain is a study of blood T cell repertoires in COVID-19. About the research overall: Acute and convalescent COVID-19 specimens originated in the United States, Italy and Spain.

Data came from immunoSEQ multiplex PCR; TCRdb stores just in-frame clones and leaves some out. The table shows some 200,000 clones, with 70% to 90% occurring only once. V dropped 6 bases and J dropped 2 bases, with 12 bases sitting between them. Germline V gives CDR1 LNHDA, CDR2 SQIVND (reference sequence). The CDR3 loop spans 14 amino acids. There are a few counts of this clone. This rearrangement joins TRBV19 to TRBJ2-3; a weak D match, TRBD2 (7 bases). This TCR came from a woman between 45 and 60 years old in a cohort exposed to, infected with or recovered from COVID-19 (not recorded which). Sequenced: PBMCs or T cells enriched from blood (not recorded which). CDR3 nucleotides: TGTGCCAGTAGAGAGGGGGGGGCCACAGATACGCAGTATTTT. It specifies CASREGGATDTQYF. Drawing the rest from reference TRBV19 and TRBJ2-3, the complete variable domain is DGGITQSPKYLFRKEGQNVTLSCEQNLNHDAMYWYRQDPGQGLRLIYYSQIVNDFQKGDIAEGYSVSREKKESFPLTVTSAQKNPTAFYLCASREGGATDTQYFGPGTRLTVL.